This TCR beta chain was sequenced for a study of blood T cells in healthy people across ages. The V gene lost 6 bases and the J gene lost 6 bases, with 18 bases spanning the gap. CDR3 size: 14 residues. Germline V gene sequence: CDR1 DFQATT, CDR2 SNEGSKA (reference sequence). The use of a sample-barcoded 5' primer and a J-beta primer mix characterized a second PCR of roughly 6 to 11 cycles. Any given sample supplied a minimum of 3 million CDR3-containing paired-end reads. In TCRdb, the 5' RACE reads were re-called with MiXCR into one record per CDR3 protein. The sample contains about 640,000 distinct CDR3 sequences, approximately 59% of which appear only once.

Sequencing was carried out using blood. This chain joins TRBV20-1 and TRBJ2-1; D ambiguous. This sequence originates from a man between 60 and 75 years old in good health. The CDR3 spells CSAPPSVGINEQFF. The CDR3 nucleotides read TGCAGTGCCCCGCCGTCTGTGGGCATCAATGAGCAGTTCTTC.